The next 13 T cell receptor beta chains were all read from a single sample in a study of sequential checkpoint blockade in melanoma. Stated treatment: randomized to nivolumab then ipilimumab (arm A) or the reverse (arm B). Here immunoSEQ multiplex PCR was the method, and the copy in TCRdb shows in-frame clones only, minus some. The data contain some 31,000 clones, roughly 90% of them singletons. The specimen was CD8+ T cells sorted from blood (inferred from file names), collected from a patient given nivolumab and ipilimumab in sequence. The receptors were sampled from a human donor with melanoma.

Only one count was recorded for this clone. The genes are TRBV14 and TRBJ2-7; weak D call: TRBD1 (5 bases). CDR1 and CDR2 (germline): SGHDN, FVKESK. Trimming cost V 3 bases and J 4 bases, with 13 bases left between them. There are 14 residues in the CDR3. The CDR3 region has the DNA TGTGCCAGCAGCCAGAAATTCAGGGAATACGAGCAGTACTTC. Protein product: CASSQKFREYEQYF.

The chain has TRBV7-9 and TRBJ1-2; D remains unclear. Germline CDR1 and CDR2: SEHNR and FQNEAQ (reference sequence). The CDR3 extends over 13 amino acids. V was cut by 4 bases and J by 7 bases, with 13 bases left in between. In DNA, the CDR3 is TGTGCCAGCAGCTCCGCGGGTTCGGGTGGCTACACCTTC. The encoded protein is CASSSAGSGGYTF.

V and J are TRBV9 and TRBJ1-3; D perhaps matches TRBD1 (5 bases). The CDR3 consists of 15 residues. Germline values: CDR1 SGDLS, CDR2 YYNGEE. V gave up 3 bases and J gave up 0 bases, with 10 bases separating them. CDR3 in DNA: TGTGCCAGCAGCGGGGGCTCCTTCTCTGGAAACACCATATATTTT. Residues: CASSGGSFSGNTIYF.

The chain carries TRBV28 and TRBJ1-1, with 10 bases identical to TRBD1. CDR1 is MDHEN, CDR2 SYDVKM, per germline. V lost 5 bases and J lost 0; bases outside the gene matches: 6. There are 16 residues in the CDR3. This CDR3 is CASSDRGQHLNTEAFF. The CDR3 DNA follows: TGTGCCAGCAGTGACAGGGGGCAGCATCTGAACACTGAAGCTTTCTTT. Full variable domain (remainder filled in from reference TRBV28 and TRBJ1-1): DVKVTQSSRYLVKRTGEKVFLECVQDMDHENMFWYRQDPGLGLRLIYFSYDVKMKEKGDIPEGYSVSREKKERFSLILESASTNQTSMYLCASSDRGQHLNTEAFFGQGTRLTVV.

In its sample, this clone ranks as medium-sized (0.01 to 0.1%). The V gene is TRBV6-1, the J gene TRBJ2-7; TRBD1 matches at 10 bases. The germline V gene has CDR1 MNHNS and CDR2 SASEGT. Losses at the gene ends were 3 bases for V and 2 bases for J; bases not matched to a gene: 1. The CDR3 consists of 14 residues. CDR3: CASSETGGPYEQYF. The CDR3 DNA sequence: TGTGCCAGCAGTGAGACAGGGGGCCCCTACGAGCAGTACTTC.

The J gene is TRBJ1-1, the V gene TRBV5-4; 9 nucleotides line up with TRBD1. The CDR3 covers 13 residues. The J segment lost 5 bases and the V segment lost 4 bases, leaving 3 bases of the junction unmatched. From germline, CDR1 is SGHNT and CDR2 YYREEE (reference sequence). CDR3 sequence reads: CASSIDRGTEAFF. The CDR3 DNA follows: TGTGCCAGCAGCATAGACAGGGGGACTGAAGCTTTCTTT.

This rearrangement joins TRBV7-2 to TRBJ2-7; 8 nucleotides align to TRBD2. J was trimmed by 3 bases and V by 1 base; bases with no gene match: 11. Germline-derived CDR1 and CDR2 are SGHTA and FQGNSA. The CDR3 is made up of 17 amino acids. CDR3 sequence: CASSLGKELAAFYEQYF. The CDR3 DNA reads as TGTGCCAGCAGCTTAGGGAAGGAACTAGCGGCTTTCTACGAGCAGTACTTC.

Only one count was recorded for this clone. The V gene is TRBV7-6, the J gene TRBJ2-5; D remains ambiguous. The germline V gene encodes CDR1 SGHVS and CDR2 FNYEAQ. V was trimmed by 1 base and J by 2 bases, leaving 8 bases between them. This CDR3 comprises 14 residues. The CDR3 DNA is TGTGCCAGCAGCTTAGTGGAGAGTCAAGAGACCCAGTACTTC. It specifies CASSLVESQETQYF.

The chain carries TRBV5-1 and TRBJ2-5, with a tentative D call TRBD1 (6 bases). The DNA end lines up better with TRBJ2-7; the J call may be wrong. Germline lookup yields CDR1 SGHRS and CDR2 YFSETQ. CDR3 length: 15 residues. CDR3 protein: CASSSTRDTGLEQYF. In DNA, the CDR3 is TGCGCCAGCAGCTCGACACGGGACACCGGCCTCGAGCAGTACTTC.

The chain is built from TRBV7-2 and TRBJ1-4; D possibly corresponds to TRBD1 (6 bases). The ends were cut back, 5 bases at V and 2 bases at J, with 12 bases in the middle. Per the germline V gene, CDR1 is SGHTA and CDR2 is FQGNSA. CDR3 length: 15 residues. CDR3 sequence: CASSQNQGTNEKLFF. The DNA for the CDR3 is TGTGCCAGCAGCCAAAATCAGGGGACTAATGAAAAACTGTTTTTT.

The gene calls are TRBV9 and TRBJ2-7; a weak D match, TRBD1 (5 bases). The CDR3 is 14 residues long. V was cut by 0 bases and J by 2 bases, with 9 bases left in between. CDR1 is SGDLS and CDR2 is YYNGEE in the germline V gene. The CDR3 protein is CASSVGGTTYEQYF. The CDR3 DNA reads as TGTGCCAGCAGCGTAGGGGGCACAACCTACGAGCAGTACTTC.

The chain carries TRBV9 and TRBJ2-1; tentatively, D is TRBD1 (5 bases). Germline CDR1 and CDR2: SGDLS and YYNGEE. V was cut by 4 bases and J by 5 bases, with 7 bases left in between. The CDR3 is 12 amino acids. CDR3 residues: CASSTGNNEQFF. The CDR3, as DNA: TGTGCCAGCAGCACAGGTAACAATGAGCAGTTCTTC.

This clone has a single count. J is TRBJ2-7 and V is TRBV10-2; the D gene is possibly TRBD2 (5 bases). The CDR3 contains 15 residues. V lost 2 bases and J lost 0, with 11 bases in between. Germline V gene data show CDR1 as WSHSY and CDR2 as SAAADI. CDR3 sequence reads: CASSEPGVTSYEQYF. The CDR3 nucleotides are TGCGCCAGCAGTGAGCCCGGGGTCACCTCCTACGAGCAGTACTTC.